The clone carrying this T cell receptor beta chain is a singleton in its sample. The data belong to a study of glioma-infiltrating T cells after dendritic cell vaccination. Across the study: Patients received autologous tumor lysate-pulsed dendritic cell vaccination between the early 2000s and the early 2010s. Monocyte-derived dendritic cells, cultured roughly 7 days with IL-4 and GM-CSF, were pulsed with autologous tumor lysate.

TCRdb's copy holds only in-frame clones and misses some; the assay was immunoSEQ multiplex PCR. The sample shows about 94,000 clones, over 80% of them seen only once. Time point of the sample: after dendritic cell vaccination, including at tumor progression/relapse. Only patients with spare fresh-frozen tumor and over two years of follow-up were included. The source of this sequence is a human donor with glioblastoma. This material consisted of blood, taken after dendritic cell vaccination.

CDR3 nucleotide sequence: TGTGCCAGCAGTTTAAGACAGGGGAACACTGAAGCTTTCTTT. It yields the protein CASSLRQGNTEAFF. The rearrangement uses TRBV27 and TRBJ1-1; TRBD1 matches at 7 bases. V lost 2 bases and J lost 1; bases outside the gene matches: 1. The CDR3 covers 14 residues. CDR1 and CDR2 from the germline V gene are MNHEY and SMNVEV (reference sequence).